This paragraph covers one T cell receptor beta chain sequence. This clone has more than one count but fewer than ten. Which antigen it targets is not known. Nothing much larger sits one base from this clone, and base qualities are not available. This record comes from a study of cytomegalovirus exposure and HLA in healthy donors (dated by TCRdb to about 2017). Describing the broader study: An earlier analysis of 587 of the donors reported under 300 Gb of sequence data and approximately 120 million unique TCR beta sequences obtained from about 179 million T cells. An early release that covered several hundred HLA-typed donors contained about 300 gigabases of sequencing data and tens of millions of unique TCR sequences. The genetic ancestry cluster associated with self-reported Caucasian donors included roughly four fifths of the 300 to 400 genotyped donors. The aim of the study was to test whether cataloging public T cell receptors could identify signatures of past pathogen exposure. The study used immunosequencing to profile the T cell repertoires of 600 to 850 subjects and linked those repertoires to cytomegalovirus serostatus. In addition to the first cohort of 650 to 750 subjects, a separate validation cohort of some 120 different subjects was used. The study combined high-throughput TCR immunosequencing, statistical association of individual TCRs with disease status, and machine learning to predict cytomegalovirus infection status. In a later analysis, previously published TCR beta repertoires from some 640 donors were re-analyzed and high-resolution HLA genotyping was added so that TCR occurrence patterns could be studied. Rather than using new phenotypic data, the later analysis identified candidate immune exposures from TCR beta sequences and from how often those sequences occurred across donors. An earlier analysis of approximately 630 of the donors applied high-throughput TCR beta sequencing to assess whether each TCR beta V gene segment acted as functional or pseudogenic. Alongside the repertoire data, information on donor age, sex, ethnicity and CMV serostatus was compiled. Genome-wide SNP genotypes for about 60% of the 666 donors were used in a later genetic analysis, which treated that subset as a discovery cohort. All discovery cohort repertoires had been generated on a single sequencing platform. Both class I and class II loci were covered by HLA typing, at four-digit resolution. Typing coverage differed by locus: A, B, C, DRB1 and DQB1 were typed in about 620-640 donors, DQA1 in about 510, DPA1 in some 610, and DPB1 in around 490. Because of strong linkage in the cohort, four to six DR-DQ haplotypes were treated as single units for association and clustering. Among 398 genotyped donors of the cohort, an average of around 240,000 unique TCR beta nucleotide sequences were sequenced per donor, roughly 20% of them non-productive.

Broader findings and caveats from the paper: Sequencing depth was assumed to be roughly uniform across donors in the presence/absence analyses, though that assumption may not hold. This cohort had only TCR beta chains sequenced, and the lack of alpha or paired-chain data limited which features could be detected. Most CMV-associated TCR beta chains appeared to be HLA-restricted in a later analysis, and the HLA associations seemed to be driven largely by CMV exposure. In vitro tests confirmed that a few of the cytomegalovirus-associated TCR beta chains recognize cytomegalovirus antigens. A cluster of highly shared sequence variants was judged likely to represent a technical artifact of the sequencing pipeline. A further reported finding was that TCR beta sequences accurately predicted the HLA-A and HLA-B alleles for most subjects in the first cohort. CMV serostatus was the only immune exposure information available for the cohort. When HLA alleles, especially DR and DQ, strongly co-occurred, attributing TCR associations to individual alleles was difficult. Because some donors lacked HLA typing at each locus, the association tests relied only on the typed subset. A total of around 150 TCR beta chains were listed by the study as associated with cytomegalovirus. In an earlier analysis of 500 to 650 of the donors, most TCR beta V segments appeared in productive rearrangements about 90% or about 30% of the time, broadly matching IMGT annotations. Because the 87-base-pair reads could not distinguish some IMGT-functional V segments, including TRBV6-2 and TRBV6-3, those segments were excluded. In a later genetic analysis, fewer N-insertions in productive TCRs were reported among donors in an Asian-associated ancestry cluster than the roughly 640-donor mean. Correlated functional status among segregating V segments might be attributable to linkage disequilibrium, but an unknown experimental factor could not be ruled out. A later analysis associated 16,951 TCR beta sequences with specific HLA alleles at a false discovery rate of 0.05. V-gene and J-gene trimming of TCR beta chains was associated with a missense DCLRE1C variant in a later genetic analysis, and the association was replicated in an independent cohort. The authors suggested that the approach could potentially be generalized to other disease states and immunological phenotypes. The classifier was reported to diagnose cytomegalovirus status with high specificity and sensitivity in both the original cohort and the validation cohort. A later analysis reported that several top co-occurrence clusters appeared linked to parvovirus B19, influenza, CMV and Epstein-Barr virus. Because counts were too low, 15 to 20 rarely observed V segments, including chromosome 9 orphons, were excluded from the earlier analysis of some 590 of the donors. In a later analysis, HLA-associated TCR beta chains showed more clonal expansion and lower generation probabilities than non-associated chains that were equally common. According to a later analysis, TCR association rates differed among HLA loci, with DRB1 alleles showing the most associated TCRs and HLA-C alleles showing the fewest. Across donors, most TCR sequences were observed very rarely, whereas some public TCRs were present in many individuals.

Library preparation used the immunoSEQ multiplex PCR assay. The multiplex PCR relied on a mix of 60 forward primers for TCR Vbeta segments and 13 reverse primers for TCR Jbeta segments. A multiplex PCR assay on genomic DNA amplified the CDR3 region of rearranged TCR beta genes. On the Illumina HiSeq System, the amplified TCR beta libraries were sequenced as 87-base-pair reads. The authors processed their data as follows. A later analysis tallied tens of millions of unique TCR beta chains across the 550 to 850 repertoires, and some 12 million of those chains were shared by two or more donors. Raw reads were error-corrected and collapsed into unique sequences with a nearest-neighbor algorithm that merged closely related sequences to remove PCR and sequencing errors. V, D and J gene segments were assigned by aligning CDR3 sequences to IMGT reference sequences. Each retained sequence needed at least a six-nucleotide match to both a V gene segment and a J gene segment. A rearrangement was called productive if the CDR3 had no stop codons and remained in frame with V and J, and every other rearrangement was called non-productive. CDR3 was defined by IMGT convention, running from the second conserved V-encoded cysteine to the conserved J-encoded phenylalanine. Sequences without an unambiguous match to a single V gene segment were excluded from the earlier analysis of several hundred of the donors. In an earlier analysis of several hundred of the donors, V segments were called functional above 56.7% productive rearrangements and were called segregating when the between-donor standard deviation exceeded 5%. A statistical classification framework was built to diagnose cytomegalovirus status from the catalog of TCR beta chain sequences. In a later analysis, TCR nucleotide sequences were compared against IMGT/GENE-DB human TR gene sequences so that V and J genes could be assigned. In a later analysis, CDR3 sequences and most-parsimonious VDJ recombination scenarios were assigned using the TCRdist pipeline. In a later analysis, each TCR beta chain was defined by its CDR3 amino acid sequence together with its V-gene family, and reads lacking a unique V-gene family were excluded. In a later analysis, 450 to 600 highly shared, low-generation-probability nucleotide sequences were removed to address suspected cross-contamination and a sequencing artifact. A later analysis calculated a clonal expansion index for each public chain from normalized within-repertoire ranks of inferred template counts. In a later analysis, generation probabilities were computed with a VDJ recombination model fitted to out-of-frame rearrangements, and the resulting probabilities were checked against IGoR. A later analysis scored TCR-TCR, TCR-HLA and TCR-CMV co-occurrence with hypergeometric tests, applying a repertoire-size bias correction to TCR pairs. A later analysis estimated false discovery rates by permuting HLA or CMV assignments 20 times. A later analysis grouped co-occurring TCRs with DBSCAN, adding TCRdist sequence similarity when clustering within HLA-allele-positive subsets. Repertoires with fewer than 30,000 or more than 120,000 public chains were left out of co-occurrence clustering, as were about 5 repertoires with anomalous nucleotide sharing. The clones in this table, taken by TCRdb from immuneACCESS, are in-frame only. Not every clone is retained; where verified, under half of the shortfall comes from an unresolved V gene, and the cause of the rest is unknown. Clonal size and the V and J genes are those of that table, whereas D and trimming came from the DNA. The sample table lists around 140,000 clones, 60% to 80% of them with a count of one. 1.5% of the sample comes from the top ten.

The cohort consisted of approximately 690 healthy bone marrow donors. Cohort members were all nominally healthy when sampled, although unrecorded immune exposures were likely present. The donor was CMV seronegative and belonged to the group of 320 or so seronegative cohort members. Every donor gave a peripheral blood sample, and the peripheral blood mononuclear cells from that sample were used for TCR beta sequencing. Genomic DNA was extracted from the blood cell samples with the Qiagen DNeasy Blood Extraction Kit. Per the germline V gene (reference sequence), SGHNT is the CDR1 and YYREEE is the CDR2. CDR3 length: 14 amino acids, cysteine to phenylalanine. Here the CDR3 DNA is all that survives: 42 bases in frame from base 1. V trim: 0 bases; J trim: 8 bases; unmatched bases: 5.

Sequenced input: PBMCs. The rearranged segments are TRBV5-4 and TRBJ1-3; TRBD1 matches 7 bases in the middle. The receptor was isolated from a female donor in good health and CMV-seronegative. In nucleotides, the sequence is TGTGCCAGCAGCTTGGGACAGGGTTTCGACACCATATATTTT. It encodes CASSLGQGFDTIYF. Beyond the CDR3, the reference TRBV5-4 and TRBJ1-3 genes provide the residues; the full variable domain reads: ETGVTQSPTHLIKTRGQQVTLRCSSQSGHNTVSWYQQALGQGPQFIFQYYREEENGRGNFPPRFSGLQFPNYSSELNVNALELDDSALYLCASSLGQGFDTIYFGEGSWLTVV.